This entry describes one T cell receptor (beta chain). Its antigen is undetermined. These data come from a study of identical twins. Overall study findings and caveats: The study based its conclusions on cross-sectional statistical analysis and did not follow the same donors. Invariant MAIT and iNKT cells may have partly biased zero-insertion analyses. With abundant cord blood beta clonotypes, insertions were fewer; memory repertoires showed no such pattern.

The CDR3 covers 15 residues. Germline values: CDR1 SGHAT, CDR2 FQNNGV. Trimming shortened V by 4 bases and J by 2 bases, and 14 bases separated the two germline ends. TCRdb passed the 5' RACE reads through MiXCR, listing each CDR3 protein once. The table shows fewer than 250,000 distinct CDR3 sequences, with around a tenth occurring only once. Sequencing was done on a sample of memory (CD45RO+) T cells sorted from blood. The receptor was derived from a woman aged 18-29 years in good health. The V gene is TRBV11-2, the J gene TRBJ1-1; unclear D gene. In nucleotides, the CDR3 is TGTGCCAGCAGCTCACGGCGGTTTTCAAACACTGAAGCTTTCTTT. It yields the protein CASSSRRFSNTEAFF.